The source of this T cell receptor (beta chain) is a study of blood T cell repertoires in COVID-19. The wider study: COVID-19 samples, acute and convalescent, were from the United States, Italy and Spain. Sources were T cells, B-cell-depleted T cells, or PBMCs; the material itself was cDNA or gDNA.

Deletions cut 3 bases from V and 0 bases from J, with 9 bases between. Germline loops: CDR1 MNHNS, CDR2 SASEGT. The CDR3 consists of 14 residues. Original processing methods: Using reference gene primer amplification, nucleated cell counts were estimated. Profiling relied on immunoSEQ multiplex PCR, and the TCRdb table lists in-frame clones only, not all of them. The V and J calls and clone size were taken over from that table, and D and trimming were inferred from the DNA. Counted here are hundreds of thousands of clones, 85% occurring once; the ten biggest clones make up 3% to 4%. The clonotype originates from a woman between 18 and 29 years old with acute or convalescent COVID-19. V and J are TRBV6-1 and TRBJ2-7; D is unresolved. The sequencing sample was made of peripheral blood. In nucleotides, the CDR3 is TGTGCCAGCAGTGACAGACTTGGCTCCTACGAGCAGTACTTC. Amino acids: CASSDRLGSYEQYF.